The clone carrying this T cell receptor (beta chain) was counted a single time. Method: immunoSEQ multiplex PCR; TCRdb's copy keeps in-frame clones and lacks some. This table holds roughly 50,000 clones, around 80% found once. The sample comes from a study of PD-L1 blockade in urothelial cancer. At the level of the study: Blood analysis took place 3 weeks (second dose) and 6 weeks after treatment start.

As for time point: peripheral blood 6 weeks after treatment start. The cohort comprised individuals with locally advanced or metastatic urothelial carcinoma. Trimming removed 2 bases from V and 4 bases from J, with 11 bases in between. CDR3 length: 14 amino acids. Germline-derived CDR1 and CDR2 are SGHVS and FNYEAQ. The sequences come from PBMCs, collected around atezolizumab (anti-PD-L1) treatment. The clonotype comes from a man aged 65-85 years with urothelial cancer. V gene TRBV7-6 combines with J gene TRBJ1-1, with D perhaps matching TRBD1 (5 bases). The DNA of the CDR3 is TGTGCCAGCAGCTTAACGCAGGGTGGCACTGAAGCTTTCTTT. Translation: CASSLTQGGTEAFF. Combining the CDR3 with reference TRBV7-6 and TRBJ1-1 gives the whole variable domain GAGVSQSPRYKVTKRGQDVALRCDPISGHVSLYWYRQALGQGPEFLTYFNYEAQQDKSGLPNDRFSAERPEGSISTLTIQRTEQRDSAMYRCASSLTQGGTEAFFGQGTRLTVV.